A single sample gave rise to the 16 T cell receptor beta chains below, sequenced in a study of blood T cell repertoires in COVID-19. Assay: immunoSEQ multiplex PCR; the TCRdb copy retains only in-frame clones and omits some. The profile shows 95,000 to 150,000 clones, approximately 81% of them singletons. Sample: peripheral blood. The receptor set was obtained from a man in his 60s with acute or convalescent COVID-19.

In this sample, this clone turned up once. CDR3 protein: CASSLVLAGDSETQYF. The CDR3 bases are TGCGCCAGCAGCTTGGTGCTAGCGGGAGATTCGGAGACCCAGTACTTC. This chain links TRBV5-1 with TRBJ2-5; 10 nucleotides align to TRBD2. Germline trimming cut 0 bases from V and 5 bases from J; bases unmatched to any gene: 7. This CDR3 region has 16 residues. CDR1 is SGHRS, CDR2 YFSETQ, per germline. Supplemented by reference TRBV5-1 and TRBJ2-5, the full variable domain reads KAGVTQTPRYLIKTRGQQVTLSCSPISGHRSVSWYQQTPGQGLQFLFEYFSETQRNKGNFPGRFSGRQFSNSRSEMNVSTLELGDSALYLCASSLVLAGDSETQYFGPGTRLLVL.

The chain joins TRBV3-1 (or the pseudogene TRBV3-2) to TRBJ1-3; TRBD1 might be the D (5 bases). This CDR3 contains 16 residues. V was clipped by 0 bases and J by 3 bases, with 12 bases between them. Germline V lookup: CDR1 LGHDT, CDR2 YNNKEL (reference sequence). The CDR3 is CASSQDTGTLGNTIYF. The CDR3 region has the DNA TGTGCCAGCAGCCAAGATACGGGGACTCTTGGAAACACCATATATTTT.

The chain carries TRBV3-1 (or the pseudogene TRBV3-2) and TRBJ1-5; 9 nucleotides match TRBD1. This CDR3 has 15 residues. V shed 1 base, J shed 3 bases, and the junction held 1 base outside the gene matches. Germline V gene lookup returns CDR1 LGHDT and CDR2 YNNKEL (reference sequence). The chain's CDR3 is CASSQGTGANQPQHF. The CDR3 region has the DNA TGTGCCAGCAGCCAAGGGACAGGGGCCAATCAGCCCCAGCATTTT.

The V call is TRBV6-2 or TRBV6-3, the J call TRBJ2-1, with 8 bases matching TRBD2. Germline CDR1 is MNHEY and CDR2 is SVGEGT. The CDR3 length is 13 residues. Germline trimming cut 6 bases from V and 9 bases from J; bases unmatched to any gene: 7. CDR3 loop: CASSATGGGEQFF. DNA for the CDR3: TGTGCCAGCAGCGCCACCGGGGGGGGTGAGCAGTTCTTC.

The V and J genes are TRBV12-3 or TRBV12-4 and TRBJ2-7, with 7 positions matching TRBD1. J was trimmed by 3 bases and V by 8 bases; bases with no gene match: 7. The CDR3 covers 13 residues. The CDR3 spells CASQRQGNYEQYF. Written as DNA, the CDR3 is TGTGCCAGCCAACGACAGGGAAACTACGAGCAGTACTTC.

The CDR3: CASSPGAPSDYGYTF. The CDR3 DNA reads TGTGCCAGCAGTCCAGGGGCCCCCTCCGACTATGGCTACACCTTC. This sequence joins TRBV27 and TRBJ1-2; TRBD1 is a possible D gene (6 bases). V lost 5 bases to trimming and J lost 3 bases, with 16 bases between them. CDR1 is MNHEY, CDR2 SMNVEV, per germline (reference sequence). The CDR3 length is 15 residues.

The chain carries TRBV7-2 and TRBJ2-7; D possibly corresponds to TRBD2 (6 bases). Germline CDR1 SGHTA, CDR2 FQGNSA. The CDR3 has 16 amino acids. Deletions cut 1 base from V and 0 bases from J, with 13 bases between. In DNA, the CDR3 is TGTGCCAGCAGCTTAGAAGGTAGCGGCGGCTCCTACGAGCAGTACTTC. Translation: CASSLEGSGGSYEQYF.

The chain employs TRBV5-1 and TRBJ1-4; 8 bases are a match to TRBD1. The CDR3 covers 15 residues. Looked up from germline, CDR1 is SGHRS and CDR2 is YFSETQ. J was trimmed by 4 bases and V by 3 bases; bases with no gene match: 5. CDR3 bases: TGCGCCAGCAGCTCCCTCACAGGGGGTAATGAAAAACTGTTTTTT. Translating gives CASSSLTGGNEKLFF.

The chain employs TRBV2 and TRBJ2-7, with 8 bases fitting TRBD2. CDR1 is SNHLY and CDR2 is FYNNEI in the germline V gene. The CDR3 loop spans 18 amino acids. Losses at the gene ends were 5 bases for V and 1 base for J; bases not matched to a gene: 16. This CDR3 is CASSPYPAGDTGSYEQYF. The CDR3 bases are TGTGCCAGCAGTCCTTACCCAGCGGGAGACACGGGGTCCTACGAGCAGTACTTC.

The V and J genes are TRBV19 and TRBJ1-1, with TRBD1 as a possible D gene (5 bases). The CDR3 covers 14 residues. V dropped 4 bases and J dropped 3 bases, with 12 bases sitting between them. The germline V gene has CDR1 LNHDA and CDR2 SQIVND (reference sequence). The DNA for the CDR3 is TGTGCCAGTAGTAGGTTCTCGGGGGACACTGAAGCTTTCTTT. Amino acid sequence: CASSRFSGDTEAFF.

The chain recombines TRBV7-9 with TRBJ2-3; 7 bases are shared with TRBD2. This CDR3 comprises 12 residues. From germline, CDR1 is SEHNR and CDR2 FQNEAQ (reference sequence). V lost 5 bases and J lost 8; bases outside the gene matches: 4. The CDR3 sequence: CASSRGVGTQYF. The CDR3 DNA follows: TGTGCCAGCAGCCGGGGGGTAGGTACGCAGTATTTT.

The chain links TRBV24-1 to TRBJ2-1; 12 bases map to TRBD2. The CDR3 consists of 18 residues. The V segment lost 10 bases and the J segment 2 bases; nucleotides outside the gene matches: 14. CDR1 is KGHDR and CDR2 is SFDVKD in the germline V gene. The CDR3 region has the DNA TGTGCCACGGCCCGAGCGACTAGCGGGAGAGTTACCTACAATGAGCAGTTCTTC. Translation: CATARATSGRVTYNEQFF.

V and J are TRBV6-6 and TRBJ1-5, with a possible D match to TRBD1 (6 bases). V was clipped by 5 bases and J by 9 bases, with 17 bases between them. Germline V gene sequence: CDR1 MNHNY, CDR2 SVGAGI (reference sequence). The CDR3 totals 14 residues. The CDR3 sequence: CASSPDGQGRPQHF. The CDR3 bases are TGTGCCAGCAGTCCCGACGGCCAGGGGCGGCCCCAGCATTTT.

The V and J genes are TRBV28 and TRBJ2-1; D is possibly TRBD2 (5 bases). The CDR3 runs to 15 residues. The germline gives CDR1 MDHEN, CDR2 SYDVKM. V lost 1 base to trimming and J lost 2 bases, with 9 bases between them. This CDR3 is CASSLSERAYNEQFF. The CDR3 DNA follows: TGTGCCAGCAGTTTATCGGAGAGGGCCTACAATGAGCAGTTCTTC.

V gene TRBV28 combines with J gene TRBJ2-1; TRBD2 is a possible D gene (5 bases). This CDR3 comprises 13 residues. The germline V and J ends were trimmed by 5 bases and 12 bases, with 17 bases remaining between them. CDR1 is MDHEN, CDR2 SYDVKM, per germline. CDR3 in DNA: TGTGCCAGCAGTCCGCCTATAAGGGCGGGGCAGTTCTTC. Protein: CASSPPIRAGQFF.

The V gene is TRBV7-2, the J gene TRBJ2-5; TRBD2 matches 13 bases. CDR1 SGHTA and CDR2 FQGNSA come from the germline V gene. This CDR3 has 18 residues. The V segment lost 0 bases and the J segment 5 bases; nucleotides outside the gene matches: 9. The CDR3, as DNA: TGTGCCAGCAGCTTAGCTCCGGGACTAGCGGGATTACAGGAGACCCAGTACTTC. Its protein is CASSLAPGLAGLQETQYF.